Following are 26 T cell receptor beta chains from one sample sequenced in a study of shared clonotypes between healthy human individuals. Sequencing used immunoSEQ multiplex PCR; TCRdb keeps in-frame clones, though not all of them. The repertoire includes approximately 92,000 clones, over 60% of them detected once, and approximately 46% sits in the top ten. Sequenced: memory CD8+ T cells sorted from blood. Described subset: CD45RO+ cells pooled with CCR7-negative TemRA cells. The receptors were gathered from a man aged 25-40 years in good health.

The V gene is TRBV25-1, the J gene TRBJ1-2; D not certain. The CDR3 has 16 residues. V lost 0 bases and J lost 1, with 12 bases in between. The V gene's germline CDR1 is MGHDK and CDR2 SYGVNS. CDR3 loop: CASSEYSDSINYGYTF. For the CDR3, the DNA is TGTGCCAGCAGTGAATATTCGGACTCCATTAACTATGGCTACACCTTC.

The CDR3 here is CASSPPMGPVGDEQFF. For the CDR3, the DNA is TGTGCCAGCAGCCCACCTATGGGGCCCGTGGGGGATGAGCAGTTCTTC. V and J are TRBV7-9 and TRBJ2-1; D is perhaps TRBD1 or TRBD2 (5 bases each). The CDR3 extends over 16 amino acids. Germline V gene data show CDR1 as SEHNR and CDR2 as FQNEAQ (reference sequence). Trimming shortened V by 5 bases and J by 8 bases, and 22 bases separated the two germline ends.

This chain joins TRBV28 and TRBJ2-7; D not resolved. V was cut by 3 bases and J by 4 bases, with 4 bases left in between. This CDR3 spans 11 amino acids. Germline CDR1 is MDHEN and CDR2 is SYDVKM. DNA of the CDR3: TGTGCCAGCAGTTTCACTTACGAGCAGTACTTC. Its protein product is CASSFTYEQYF.

This rearrangement joins TRBV6-4 to TRBJ2-2; D gene unclear. CDR3 length equals 14 residues. V was cut by 6 bases and J by 5 bases, with 13 bases left in between. Germline lookup yields CDR1 MRHNA and CDR2 SNTAGT. In nucleotides, the CDR3 is TGTGCCAGCAGAGCAACCGACCAGACCGGGGAGCTGTTTTTT. Amino acid sequence: CASRATDQTGELFF.

This clone was counted a few times. The genes are TRBV5-1 and TRBJ2-3; unclear D gene. This CDR3 spans 11 amino acids. The germline CDR1 and CDR2 sequences are SGHRS and YFSETQ. The V end was cut by 4 bases, the J end by 2 bases, with 2 bases between. CDR3: CASSNTDTQYF. CDR3 nucleotide sequence: TGCGCCAGCAGCAACACAGATACGCAGTATTTT.

The V and J genes are TRBV18 and TRBJ2-7, with 9 bases fitting TRBD1. Germline lookup yields CDR1 KGHSH and CDR2 LQKENI. Losses at the gene ends were 4 bases for V and 5 bases for J; bases not matched to a gene: 3. CDR3 size: 13 residues. As DNA, the CDR3 is TGTGCCAGCTCACTACAGGGGGCCCACGAGCAGTACTTC. As protein: CASSLQGAHEQYF.

The chain couples TRBV25-1 to TRBJ2-3; TRBD2 aligns across 12 bases. The germline V gene has CDR1 MGHDK and CDR2 SYGVNS. J was trimmed by 1 base and V by 6 bases; bases with no gene match: 2. This CDR3 has 15 residues. CDR3 in DNA: TGTGCCAGCAGCCGACTAGCGGGAGGCACAGATACGCAGTATTTT. Translating it yields CASSRLAGGTDTQYF. The full variable domain, rest sourced from reference TRBV25-1 and TRBJ2-3, is EADIYQTPRYLVIGTGKKITLECSQTMGHDKMYWYQQDPGMELHLIHYSYGVNSTEKGDLSSESTVSRIRTEHFPLTLESARPSHTSQYLCASSRLAGGTDTQYFGPGTRLTVL.

V is TRBV9 and J is TRBJ2-7; 9 nucleotides match TRBD1. The CDR3 consists of 14 residues. Germline V gives CDR1 SGDLS, CDR2 YYNGEE. The V segment lost 3 bases and the J segment 4 bases; nucleotides outside the gene matches: 5. The CDR3 DNA reads TGTGCCAGCAGCGAAGAAGACAGGGGGTACGAGCAGTACTTC. It translates to CASSEEDRGYEQYF.

There are many counts of this clone. The chain employs TRBV5-5 and TRBJ2-3; 10 nucleotides agree with TRBD1. After removal of 2 bases from V and 2 bases from J, the junction contained 5 bases not matched to a gene. Germline V CDR1 and CDR2: SGHKS, YYEKEE (reference sequence). The CDR3 loop spans 16 amino acids. CDR3 nucleotide sequence: TGTGCCAGCAGCTTCGGACAGGGGGTAGACACAGATACGCAGTATTTT. This codes for CASSFGQGVDTDTQYF.

The chain links TRBV18 to TRBJ2-5; D is perhaps TRBD1 or TRBD2 (5 bases each). With 4 bases removed from V and 2 bases from J, the gap between germline ends came to 8 bases. The CDR3 runs to 13 residues. Germline-derived CDR1 and CDR2 are KGHSH and LQKENI. CDR3 amino acids: CASSRGEQETQYF. The CDR3 DNA reads TGTGCCAGCTCACGAGGGGAACAAGAGACCCAGTACTTC.

This clone was picked up one time. This chain uses TRBV6-1 with TRBJ2-7; 8 positions agree with TRBD1. The length of the CDR3 is 14 residues. Per the germline V gene, CDR1 is MNHNS and CDR2 is SASEGT. J lost 3 bases, V lost 6 bases, and 7 bases had no gene match. The CDR3 spells CASSPDRVSYEQYF. The CDR3, as DNA: TGTGCCAGCAGCCCGGACAGGGTGAGCTACGAGCAGTACTTC.

The CDR3 DNA reads TGCAGCGTTGAAGATCTCCAGGGAGCAAGGAACGAGCAGTACTTC. This gives the protein CSVEDLQGARNEQYF. This chain links TRBV29-1 with TRBJ2-7; D is tentatively TRBD1 or TRBD2 (5 bases each). This CDR3 has 15 residues. The germline CDR1 and CDR2 sequences are SQVTM and ANQGSEA. Trimming stripped 0 bases from V and 5 bases from J, with 17 bases between.

A few counts support this clone. This chain links TRBV5-8 with TRBJ2-1; the D gene is possibly TRBD2 (5 bases). The CDR3 contains 13 residues. CDR1 and CDR2 from the germline V gene are SGHTS and YDEGEE. The V gene lost 4 bases and the J gene lost 6 bases, with 11 bases spanning the gap. CDR3 coding DNA: TGTGCCAGCAGCCTTCTAGCCTTCAATGAGCAGTTCTTC. Translating it yields CASSLLAFNEQFF.

The chain combines TRBV6-4 with TRBJ1-2, with TRBD1 matching 7 bases. Per germline, CDR1 MRHNA and CDR2 SNTAGT. J gave up 7 bases and V 0 bases, and 11 bases lay outside the gene matches. This CDR3 comprises 16 residues. As DNA, the CDR3 is TGTGCCAGCAGTGACTCGAACAGACAGGGAGGATGTGGCTACACCTTC. The encoded protein is CASSDSNRQGGCGYTF.

This sequence joins TRBV9 and TRBJ2-1, with D possibly called TRBD1 or TRBD2 (5 bases each). CDR3 length: 16 amino acids. Germline V gene data show CDR1 as SGDLS and CDR2 as YYNGEE. With 6 bases removed from V and 1 base from J, the gap between germline ends came to 17 bases. The CDR3 DNA sequence: TGTGCCAGCACGTTCCCGTGGGGGTGGTCCTACAATGAGCAGTTCTTC. Translated: CASTFPWGWSYNEQFF.

The rearrangement uses TRBV5-1 and TRBJ2-5; 10 bases map to TRBD1. J was trimmed by 3 bases and V by 4 bases; bases with no gene match: 3. This CDR3 region has 14 residues. Germline-derived CDR1 and CDR2 are SGHRS and YFSETQ. CDR3 loop: CASSPGQGEETQYF. The CDR3 bases are TGCGCCAGCAGCCCCGGACAGGGGGAAGAGACCCAGTACTTC.

The genes are TRBV6-1 and TRBJ2-1, with 8 bases identical to TRBD2. The CDR3 has 15 amino acids. Germline loops: CDR1 MNHNS, CDR2 SASEGT. The V segment lost 4 bases and the J segment 4 bases; nucleotides outside the gene matches: 6. CDR3 nucleotide sequence: TGTGCCAGCAGTGGGGGAGCGGGAGAGTACAATGAGCAGTTCTTC. Translated: CASSGGAGEYNEQFF.

In this sample, this clone turned up once. As DNA, the CDR3 is TGTGCCAGCAGTTACCCGAAGGAGGGACAGGGGGTTCACGAGCAGTACTTC. Protein product: CASSYPKEGQGVHEQYF. The chain carries TRBV6-8 and TRBJ2-7, with TRBD1 matching over 11 bases. Germline trimming cut 2 bases from V and 5 bases from J; bases unmatched to any gene: 11. The CDR3 has 17 residues. Germline lookup yields CDR1 MNHGY and CDR2 SAAAGT.

This clone appeared a single time. The gene calls are TRBV7-9 and TRBJ2-7, with 7 bases lining up with TRBD2. The CDR3 is made up of 15 amino acids. Germline CDR1 is SEHNR and CDR2 is FQNEAQ (reference sequence). V shed 5 bases and J 7 bases; nucleotides not matched to a gene: 14. The CDR3 sequence is CASSLLAEEAGEQYF. The CDR3 nucleotides read TGTGCCAGCAGCCTTCTAGCGGAAGAGGCGGGGGAGCAGTACTTC.

This chain joins TRBV7-9 and TRBJ2-5; D remains unclear. This CDR3 is 15 amino acids long. V lost 0 bases and J 3 bases, leaving 11 bases between the germline ends. Germline values: CDR1 SEHNR, CDR2 FQNEAQ (reference sequence). The DNA for the CDR3 is TGTGCCAGCAGCTTAGCTGTAAGAGGTGAAGAGACCCAGTACTTC. It codes for CASSLAVRGEETQYF. Filled out from reference TRBV7-9 and TRBJ2-5, the complete variable domain reads DTGVSQNPRHKITKRGQNVTFRCDPISEHNRLYWYRQTLGQGPEFLTYFQNEAQLEKSRLLSDRFSAERPKGSFSTLEIQRTEQGDSAMYLCASSLAVRGEETQYFGPGTRLLVL.

The chain has TRBV10-3 and TRBJ1-1; D is unresolved. CDR1 and CDR2 (germline): ENHRY, SYGVKD. Between the trimmed V and J ends, which lost 2 bases and 4 bases, there was a span of 5 bases. The CDR3 runs 12 residues. CDR3 loop: CAISERVTEAFF. In nucleotides, the CDR3 is TGTGCCATCAGTGAGAGGGTCACTGAAGCTTTCTTT.

This chain connects TRBV30 to TRBJ2-3; 13 nucleotides line up with TRBD2. Germline V lookup: CDR1 GTSNPN, CDR2 SVGIG (reference sequence). CDR3 length equals 14 residues. The V segment lost 5 bases and the J segment 4 bases; nucleotides outside the gene matches: 3. CDR3 residues: CAWGLAGAPDTQYF. The CDR3 bases are TGTGCCTGGGGACTAGCGGGAGCCCCAGATACGCAGTATTTT.

The gene calls are TRBV11-2 and TRBJ2-2, with D possibly TRBD1 on 6 matching bases. The V gene's germline CDR1 is SGHAT and CDR2 FQNNGV. V lost 3 bases and J lost 1, with 12 bases in between. This CDR3 region has 16 residues. Here the CDR3 DNA reads TGTGCCAGCAGCTTGACGGGACACAAGAACACCGGGGAGCTGTTTTTT. Protein: CASSLTGHKNTGELFF.

Details on this clone: A clone one base away is much larger, so this may be a read error. This sample also contains other DNA sequences that code for the same CDR3. The V call is TRBV10-3, the J call TRBJ2-7; 7 nucleotides align to TRBD1. With V trimmed by 11 bases and J by 3 bases, 10 bases remained unmatched. CDR1 ENHRY and CDR2 SYGVKD come from the germline V gene. CDR3 length equals 13 residues. The CDR3 nucleotides read TGTGCCGTTCGATTAAGGGACAGCTACGAGCAGTACTTC. It translates to CAVRLRDSYEQYF.

The chain recombines TRBV27 with TRBJ2-1, with D perhaps matching TRBD1 (6 bases). The CDR3 length is 13 residues. Trimming removed 6 bases at V and 7 bases at J, with 13 bases between. Per germline, CDR1 MNHEY and CDR2 SMNVEV (reference sequence). The CDR3 region is CASSLTGENEQFF. CDR3 DNA sequence: TGTGCCAGCAGCCTGACAGGTGAAAATGAGCAGTTCTTC.

V usage is TRBV6-6 and J usage is TRBJ2-7; tentative D call: TRBD2 (6 bases). The CDR3 runs to 16 residues. CDR1 is MNHNY, CDR2 SVGAGI, per germline (reference sequence). The germline V and J ends were trimmed by 8 bases and 2 bases, with 22 bases remaining between them. The CDR3 loop reads CASAPLRDFLTYEQYF. In DNA form, the CDR3 reads TGTGCCAGCGCCCCACTCCGGGACTTTCTAACCTACGAGCAGTACTTC.